This TCR beta chain stems from a study of T cell responses to AZD1222 COVID-19 vaccine. Produced via immunoSEQ multiplex PCR; TCRdb's table is partial and in-frame only. The sample consists of around 180,000 clones, around 88% of them appearing once. Germline-derived CDR1 and CDR2 are SGHTA and FQGTGA. V lost 5 bases to trimming and J lost 6 bases; unmatched junction nucleotides: 4. This CDR3 comprises 13 residues. The source of this sequence is an adult in good health. The starting material was peripheral blood, obtained on day 0 of AZD1222 vaccination. The J gene is TRBJ2-1, the V gene TRBV7-3; 7 bases match TRBD2. The CDR3: CASSPGGGNEQFF. DNA of the CDR3: TGTGCCAGCAGCCCGGGCGGGGGCAATGAGCAGTTCTTC.